What follows are 20 T cell receptor beta chains derived from one specimen sequenced in a study of CD8+ T cells in alopecia areata. Reverse transcribed after extraction, RNA yielded cDNA as the sequencing template. The data were produced by immunoSEQ multiplex PCR, yet TCRdb's version contains in-frame clones alone and is incomplete. The repertoire holds about 100,000 clones, with 65% to 85% as singletons. Treatment specified: oral pan-JAK inhibitor, 5-10 mg twice daily. Source: CD8+ T cells sorted from blood, taken at week 24, from a patient treated with tofacitinib. These TCRs come from a human donor with alopecia areata.

V and J are TRBV25-1 and TRBJ2-2, with D possibly matching TRBD1 (5 bases). V dropped 6 bases and J dropped 3 bases, with 8 bases sitting between them. The germline CDR1 and CDR2 sequences are MGHDK and SYGVNS. This CDR3 comprises 13 residues. The DNA for the CDR3 is TGTGCCAGCAGGGACACCTACACCGGGGAGCTGTTTTTT. This sequence encodes CASRDTYTGELFF.

The CDR3, as DNA: TGTGCCAGCAGCCCGTACCGGACAGGGGCCGGGGAGCTGTTTTTT. This codes for CASSPYRTGAGELFF. The chain links TRBV7-6 to TRBJ2-2; 9 bases are shared with TRBD1. CDR3 size: 15 residues. Germline trimming cut 5 bases from V and 6 bases from J; bases unmatched to any gene: 7. Germline assignment: CDR1 SGHVS and CDR2 FNYEAQ.

The chain carries TRBV9 and TRBJ2-7, with TRBD1 matching over 9 bases. The length of the CDR3 is 15 residues. The ends lost 0 bases at V and 1 base at J; junction bases unmatched: 2. Germline assignment: CDR1 SGDLS and CDR2 YYNGEE. DNA of the CDR3: TGTGCCAGCAGCGTAGAGGACAGGGGTTCCTACGAGCAGTACTTC. Amino acid sequence: CASSVEDRGSYEQYF.

This clone was detected only once. This chain uses TRBV4-2 with TRBJ2-3, with D uncertain. Germline V gene lookup returns CDR1 LGHNA and CDR2 YNFKEQ. The CDR3 consists of 13 residues. V lost 2 bases, J lost 2 bases, and 5 bases lay in between. In nucleotides, the CDR3 is TGTGCCAGCAGCCAATCTAACACAGATACGCAGTATTTT. This sequence encodes CASSQSNTDTQYF.

This chain links TRBV2 with TRBJ2-7, with TRBD1 identical over 8 bases. The CDR3 runs 17 residues. Trimming took 4 bases from V and 2 from J; bases not matched to a gene: 13. Germline values: CDR1 SNHLY, CDR2 FYNNEI. CDR3: CASSVNPQGALTYEQYF. The CDR3 DNA is TGTGCCAGCAGTGTTAATCCCCAGGGGGCTTTGACCTACGAGCAGTACTTC.

V usage is TRBV19 and J usage is TRBJ1-1; the D is unclear. V gave up 6 bases and J gave up 0 bases, with 11 bases separating them. CDR1 and CDR2 (germline): LNHDA, SQIVND (reference sequence). The CDR3 spans 14 residues. The CDR3 DNA reads as TGTGCCAGTAGGTCCTTTAATCTGAACACTGAAGCTTTCTTT. Translating it yields CASRSFNLNTEAFF.

This clone appeared once. This chain joins TRBV4-3 and TRBJ2-7; TRBD2 matches 9 bases. Trimming removed 3 bases from V and 2 bases from J; junction bases left unmatched: 8. There are 16 residues in the CDR3. Germline values: CDR1 LGHNA, CDR2 YSLEER. CDR3: CASSQSARGGPYEQYF. The CDR3 nucleotides read TGCGCCAGCAGCCAGAGTGCGCGGGGGGGTCCCTACGAGCAGTACTTC.

The rearrangement uses TRBV7-2 and TRBJ2-3, with 9 nucleotides matching TRBD2. The germline V gene encodes CDR1 SGHTA and CDR2 FQGNSA. Germline trimming cut 5 bases from V and 6 bases from J; bases unmatched to any gene: 12. The length of the CDR3 is 16 residues. The CDR3 region has the DNA TGTGCCAGCAGCCCCCGGTTAGCGGGGGTCCCGGATACGCAGTATTTT. This gives the protein CASSPRLAGVPDTQYF.

This chain links TRBV7-2 with TRBJ1-1, with TRBD1 matching over 7 bases. Trimming at V came to 5 bases and at J to 0 bases, leaving 6 bases not matched to a gene. The CDR3 extends over 15 amino acids. Germline CDR1 reads SGHTA; CDR2 reads FQGNSA. Written as DNA, the CDR3 is TGTGCCAGCAGCATACCGGACAGGATGAACACTGAAGCTTTCTTT. It yields the protein CASSIPDRMNTEAFF.

The V gene is TRBV2, the J gene TRBJ2-3; D not resolved. There are 13 residues in the CDR3. Germline V lookup: CDR1 SNHLY, CDR2 FYNNEI. V was clipped by 6 bases and J by 2 bases, with 9 bases between them. The CDR3 sequence is CASRNSTTDTQYF. CDR3 nucleotide sequence: TGTGCCAGCAGAAACAGCACCACAGATACGCAGTATTTT.

The chain is built from TRBV4-1 and TRBJ1-2; 9 bases line up with TRBD1. There are 15 residues in the CDR3. Per germline, CDR1 MGHRA and CDR2 YSYEKL. V shed 0 bases and J 8 bases; nucleotides not matched to a gene: 7. The CDR3, as DNA: TGCGCCAGCAGCCAAGAGGCGACAGGGGGTTACGGCTACACCTTC. Its translation: CASSQEATGGYGYTF.

The chain is built from TRBV4-3 and TRBJ1-2; the D gene is possibly TRBD1 (6 bases). This CDR3 is 15 amino acids long. The germline V gene has CDR1 LGHNA and CDR2 YSLEER. Trimming took 7 bases from V and 4 from J, leaving 19 bases between them. CDR3 coding DNA: TGCGCCAGCACCCAGTCCGGGGGCGCAGGCTATGGCTACACCTTC. This gives the protein CASTQSGGAGYGYTF.

This chain connects TRBV7-2 to TRBJ1-6; 7 positions match TRBD1. Looked up from germline, CDR1 is SGHTA and CDR2 is FQGNSA. This CDR3 region has 19 residues. V gave up 2 bases and J gave up 0 bases; unmatched junction bases: 10. The CDR3 reads CASSLKTGVLSSYNSPLHF. CDR3 DNA sequence: TGTGCCAGCAGCTTAAAAACAGGGGTTCTTAGCTCCTATAATTCACCCCTCCACTTT.

The rearrangement joins TRBV27 to TRBJ2-7; possibly TRBD1 for D (6 bases). V dropped 3 bases and J dropped 2 bases, with 11 bases sitting between them. The CDR3 has 14 residues. The V gene's germline CDR1 is MNHEY and CDR2 SMNVEV (reference sequence). CDR3 nucleotide sequence: TGTGCCAGCAGTTTCGACAGGTGGGCCTACGAGCAGTACTTC. It is translated as CASSFDRWAYEQYF.

The chain couples TRBV6-1 to TRBJ2-5; TRBD1 agrees at 9 bases. From germline, CDR1 is MNHNS and CDR2 SASEGT. This CDR3 comprises 13 residues. J lost 5 bases, V lost 6 bases, and 4 bases had no gene match. CDR3 bases: TGTGCCAGCAGGGGACAGGGCGGGGAGACCCAGTACTTC. Residues: CASRGQGGETQYF.

The chain employs TRBV2 and TRBJ2-7; 11 bases are shared with TRBD1. The CDR3 consists of 15 residues. V shed 4 bases, J shed 4 bases, and the junction held 6 bases outside the gene matches. Looked up from germline, CDR1 is SNHLY and CDR2 is FYNNEI. The CDR3 reads CASSGDRGVSYEQYF. CDR3 coding DNA: TGTGCCAGCAGTGGGGACAGGGGGGTATCGTACGAGCAGTACTTC.

The chain uses TRBV4-2 and TRBJ1-4, with TRBD1 matching 8 bases. The CDR3 extends over 15 amino acids. V shed 2 bases, J shed 8 bases, and the junction held 7 bases outside the gene matches. Germline V gene data show CDR1 as LGHNA and CDR2 as YNFKEQ. CDR3 amino acids: CASSQTSGGAEKLFF. The DNA of the CDR3 is TGTGCCAGCAGCCAAACTTCAGGGGGCGCCGAAAAACTGTTTTTT.

This chain links TRBV7-8 with TRBJ1-2; the D gene is possibly TRBD1 (6 bases). CDR1 and CDR2 from the germline V gene are SGHVS and FQNEAQ. The CDR3 consists of 13 residues. The V gene lost 5 bases and the J gene lost 8 bases, with 15 bases spanning the gap. This chain's CDR3 is CASSTGWGDGYTF. The DNA for the CDR3 is TGTGCCAGCAGCACAGGGTGGGGGGACGGCTACACCTTC.

The J gene is TRBJ2-1, the V gene TRBV19; 8 nucleotides match TRBD2. The trim removed 2 bases at V and 4 bases at J, leaving 1 base unmatched. Germline V lookup: CDR1 LNHDA, CDR2 SQIVND (reference sequence). The CDR3 is 14 amino acids. CDR3 loop: CASSITSGYNEQFF. DNA for the CDR3: TGTGCCAGTAGTATAACTAGCGGTTACAATGAGCAGTTCTTC. Supplemented by reference TRBV19 and TRBJ2-1, the full variable domain reads DGGITQSPKYLFRKEGQNVTLSCEQNLNHDAMYWYRQDPGQGLRLIYYSQIVNDFQKGDIAEGYSVSREKKESFPLTVTSAQKNPTAFYLCASSITSGYNEQFFGPGTRLTVL.

The count of this clone is one. The chain uses TRBV5-1 and TRBJ2-2; 9 bases are a match to TRBD2. The CDR3 is 16 amino acids. Trimming at V came to 0 bases and at J to 3 bases, leaving 3 bases not matched to a gene. The germline V gene has CDR1 SGHRS and CDR2 YFSETQ. CDR3 nucleotide sequence: TGCGCCAGCAGCTTGGGGGCTAGCGGGGACACCGGGGAGCTGTTTTTT. This encodes CASSLGASGDTGELFF.